This T cell receptor beta chain was profiled in a study of cytomegalovirus exposure and HLA in healthy donors. General study points: From TCR beta sequences, most subjects' HLA-A and HLA-B alleles were reportedly predicted accurately.

PCR involved 60 Vbeta and 13 Jbeta primers. Produced via immunoSEQ multiplex PCR; TCRdb's table is partial and in-frame only. The sample lists some 200,000 clones; more than 80% were seen once. The CDR3 totals 14 residues. From germline, CDR1 is MNHNS and CDR2 SASEGT. The V end was cut by 8 bases, the J end by 7 bases, with 15 bases between. In the case of this clone: What it binds is not known.

This TCR came from a woman aged 45-60 years in good health and CMV-seropositive. The rearrangement links TRBV6-1 to TRBJ1-6; D might be TRBD1 (5 bases). The sequenced sample was PBMCs. DNA for the CDR3: TGTGCCAGCTCTTTAGGGGTAGGAAATTCACCCCTCCACTTT. This translates into CASSLGVGNSPLHF.